This TCR beta chain is drawn from a study of blood T cell repertoires in COVID-19. Trimming shortened V by 0 bases and J by 7 bases, and 4 bases separated the two germline ends. The CDR3 contains 12 residues. From germline, CDR1 is SGDLS and CDR2 YYNGEE. This clone was counted only a few times. The method was immunoSEQ multiplex PCR; TCRdb's version includes in-frame clones alone and lacks a portion of them. The table shows a few hundred thousand clones, with 65% to 85% occurring only once. The sequence was collected from a man aged 45-65 years with active or convalescent COVID-19. This chain joins TRBV9 and TRBJ2-2; D gene ambiguous. The material sequenced was peripheral blood. The CDR3 is CASSVDFGELFF. CDR3 nucleotide sequence: TGTGCCAGCAGCGTAGACTTCGGGGAGCTGTTTTTT.